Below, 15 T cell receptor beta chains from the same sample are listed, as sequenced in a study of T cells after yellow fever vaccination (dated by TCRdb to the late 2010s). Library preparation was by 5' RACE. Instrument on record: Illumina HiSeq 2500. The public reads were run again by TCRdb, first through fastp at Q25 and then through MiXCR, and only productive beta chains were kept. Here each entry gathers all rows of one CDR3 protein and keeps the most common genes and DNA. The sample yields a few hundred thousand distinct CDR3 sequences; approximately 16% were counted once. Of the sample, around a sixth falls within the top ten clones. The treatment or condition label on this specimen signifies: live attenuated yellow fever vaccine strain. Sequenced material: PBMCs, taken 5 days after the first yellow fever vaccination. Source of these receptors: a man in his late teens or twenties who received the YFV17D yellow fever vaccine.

The CDR3 region has the DNA TGCGCCAGCAGTGAGATGGGACAGTACAATGAGCAGTTCTTC. It yields the protein CASSEMGQYNEQFF. The gene calls are TRBV10-2 and TRBJ2-1, with 7 bases matching TRBD1. The CDR3 extends over 14 amino acids. Germline V gives CDR1 WSHSY, CDR2 SAAADI. Trimming cost V 2 bases and J 4 bases; bases outside gene matches: 2.

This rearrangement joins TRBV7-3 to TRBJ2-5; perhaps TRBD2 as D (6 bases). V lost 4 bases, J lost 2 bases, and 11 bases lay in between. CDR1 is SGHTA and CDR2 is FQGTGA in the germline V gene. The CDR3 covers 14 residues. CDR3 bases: TGTGCCAGCAGCTCTGGGGGGTCACAAGAGACCCAGTACTTC. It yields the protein CASSSGGSQETQYF.

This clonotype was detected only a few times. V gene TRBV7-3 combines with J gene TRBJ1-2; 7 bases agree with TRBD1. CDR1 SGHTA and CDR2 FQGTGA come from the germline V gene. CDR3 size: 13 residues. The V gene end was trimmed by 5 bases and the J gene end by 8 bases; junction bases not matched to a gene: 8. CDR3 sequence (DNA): TGTGCCAGCAGCCGACAGGGAGACCTCGGCTACACCTTC. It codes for CASSRQGDLGYTF.

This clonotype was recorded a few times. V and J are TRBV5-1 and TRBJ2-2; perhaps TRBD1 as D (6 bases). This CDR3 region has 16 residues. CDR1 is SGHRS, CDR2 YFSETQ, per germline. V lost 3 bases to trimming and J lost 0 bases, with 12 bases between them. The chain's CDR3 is CASSSRGTTNTGELFF. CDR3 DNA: TGCGCCAGCAGCTCGAGGGGGACAACGAACACCGGGGAGCTGTTTTTT.

The DNA of the CDR3 is TGTGCCAGCAGTTCCTACCTGGGGAGAGAGACCCAGTACTTC. This sequence encodes CASSSYLGRETQYF. V is TRBV28 and J is TRBJ2-5, with D maybe TRBD2 (5 bases). The CDR3 spans 14 residues. Looked up from germline, CDR1 is MDHEN and CDR2 is SYDVKM. Deletions cut 4 bases from V and 4 bases from J, with 13 bases between.

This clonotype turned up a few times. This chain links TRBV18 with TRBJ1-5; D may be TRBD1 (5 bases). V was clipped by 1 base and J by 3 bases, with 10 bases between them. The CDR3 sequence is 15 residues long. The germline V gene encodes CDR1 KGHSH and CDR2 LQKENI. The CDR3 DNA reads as TGTGCCAGCTCACCACGATCAGGGTCCAATCAGCCCCAGCATTTT. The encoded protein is CASSPRSGSNQPQHF.

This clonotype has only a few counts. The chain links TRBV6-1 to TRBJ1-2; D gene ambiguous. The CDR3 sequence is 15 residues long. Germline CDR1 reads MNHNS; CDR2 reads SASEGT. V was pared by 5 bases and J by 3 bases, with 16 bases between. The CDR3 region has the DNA TGTGCCAGCAGTCGACGTCGGGAGGCGTACTATGGCTACACCTTC. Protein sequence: CASSRRREAYYGYTF.

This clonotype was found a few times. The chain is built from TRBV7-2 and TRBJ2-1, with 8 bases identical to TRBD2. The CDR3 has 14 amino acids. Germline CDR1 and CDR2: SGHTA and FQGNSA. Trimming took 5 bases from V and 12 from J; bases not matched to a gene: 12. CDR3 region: CASSRTSSEVRQFF. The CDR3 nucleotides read TGTGCCAGCAGCCGGACTAGCTCCGAGGTGCGGCAGTTCTTC.

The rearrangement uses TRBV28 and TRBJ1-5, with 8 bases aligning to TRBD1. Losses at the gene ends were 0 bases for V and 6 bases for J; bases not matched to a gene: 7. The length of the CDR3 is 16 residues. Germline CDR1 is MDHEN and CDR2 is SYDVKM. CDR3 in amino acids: CASSLWQDRDSQPQHF. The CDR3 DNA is TGTGCCAGCAGTTTATGGCAGGACAGGGACAGTCAGCCCCAGCATTTT.

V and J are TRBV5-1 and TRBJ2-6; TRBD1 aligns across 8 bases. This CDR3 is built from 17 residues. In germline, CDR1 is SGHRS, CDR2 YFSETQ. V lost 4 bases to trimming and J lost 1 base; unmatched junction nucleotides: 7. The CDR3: CASSRQTGESGANVLTF. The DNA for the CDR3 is TGCGCCAGCAGCCGCCAGACAGGGGAATCTGGGGCCAACGTCCTGACTTTC.

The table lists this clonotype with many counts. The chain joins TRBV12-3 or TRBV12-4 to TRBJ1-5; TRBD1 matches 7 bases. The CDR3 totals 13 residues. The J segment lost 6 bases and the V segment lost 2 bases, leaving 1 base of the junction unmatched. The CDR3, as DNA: TGTGCCAGCAGTTTAAGACAGGGTCAGCCCCAGCATTTT. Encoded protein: CASSLRQGQPQHF.

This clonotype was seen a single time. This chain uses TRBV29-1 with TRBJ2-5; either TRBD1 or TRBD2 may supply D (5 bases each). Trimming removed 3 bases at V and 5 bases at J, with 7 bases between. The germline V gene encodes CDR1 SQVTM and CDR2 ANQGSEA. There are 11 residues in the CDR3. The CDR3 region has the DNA TGCAGCGTTGACGGGACCGAGACCCAGTACTTC. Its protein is CSVDGTETQYF.

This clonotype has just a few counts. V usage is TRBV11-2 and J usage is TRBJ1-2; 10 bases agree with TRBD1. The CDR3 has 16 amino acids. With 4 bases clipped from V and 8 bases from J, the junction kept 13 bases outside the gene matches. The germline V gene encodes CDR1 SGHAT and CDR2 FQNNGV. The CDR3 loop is CASSSEGQGPLRGYTF. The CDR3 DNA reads TGTGCCAGCAGCTCCGAGGGACAGGGGCCCCTTCGGGGCTACACCTTC.

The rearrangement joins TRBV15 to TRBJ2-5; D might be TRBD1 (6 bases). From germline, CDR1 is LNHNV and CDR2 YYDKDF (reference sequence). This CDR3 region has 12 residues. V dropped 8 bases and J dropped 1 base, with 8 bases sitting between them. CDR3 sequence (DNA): TGTGCCACCGGGACACGCCAAGAGACCCAGTACTTC. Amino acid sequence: CATGTRQETQYF.

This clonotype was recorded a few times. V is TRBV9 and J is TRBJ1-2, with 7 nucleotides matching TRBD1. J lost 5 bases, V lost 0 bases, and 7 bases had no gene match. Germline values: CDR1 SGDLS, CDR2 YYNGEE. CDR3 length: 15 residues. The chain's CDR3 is CASSVAQGGGYGYTF. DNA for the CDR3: TGTGCCAGCAGCGTAGCTCAGGGGGGCGGATATGGCTACACCTTC.